This TCR beta chain was recovered during a study of spatial heterogeneity in lung cancer. As for the study in general: Among detected sequences, beta-chain ones consistently exceeded alpha-chain ones in number.

TCRdb independently ran MiXCR on the 5' RACE reads; one entry per CDR3 protein. The data show roughly 5,200 distinct CDR3 sequences, around 3.9% seen once. CDR1 MDHEN and CDR2 SYDVKM come from the germline V gene. The V and J ends lost 2 bases and 9 bases, in that order; junction bases with no gene match: 2. This CDR3 is built from 14 residues. The sample's time point: sample taken at primary tumor resection. Tumor, nontumor lung or frozen PBMC supplied whole RNA that was sequenced unsorted. Broader study findings: Expanded alpha and beta TCR counts within tumors tracked tumor mutation counts.

By proportion, this clonotype is medium-sized. As yet, its antigen is unknown. This receptor was obtained from a female donor with early-stage non-small cell lung cancer. Sequencing was performed on lung tumor tissue, taken at surgery. The chain links TRBV28 to TRBJ1-6, with 9 bases matching TRBD1. In nucleotides, the CDR3 is TGTGCCAGCAGTTTAGGGACAGGGTTTTCACCCCTCCACTTT. Protein sequence: CASSLGTGFSPLHF.